These 27 T cell receptor beta chains originate from one sample sequenced in a study of blood T cells in healthy people across ages. Alongside a J-beta primer mix, a sample-barcoded 5' primer served in a second PCR lasting roughly 6 to 12 cycles. TCRdb passed the 5' RACE reads through MiXCR, listing each CDR3 protein once. This table holds 1.2 million to 1.5 million distinct CDR3 sequences, around 39% found once. Sequencing was carried out using blood. The receptors come from a woman in her late teens or twenties in good health.

The chain joins TRBV4-2 to TRBJ1-4; D possibly corresponds to TRBD1 (6 bases). Germline CDR1 is LGHNA and CDR2 is YNFKEQ. V lost 1 base to trimming and J lost 7 bases, with 16 bases between them. The CDR3 runs 16 residues. CDR3 sequence reads: CASSQVGGVGGEKLFF. The CDR3, as DNA: TGTGCCAGCAGCCAAGTAGGGGGAGTGGGAGGTGAAAAACTGTTTTTT.

The CDR3 nucleotides are TGTGCCAGCAGTTTAATCAGGGTAGACGAGACCCAGTACTTC. This sequence encodes CASSLIRVDETQYF. J is TRBJ2-5 and V is TRBV28; D might be TRBD1 (5 bases). Between the trimmed V and J ends, which lost 2 bases and 5 bases, there was a span of 12 bases. Germline CDR1 MDHEN, CDR2 SYDVKM. The CDR3 loop spans 14 amino acids.

The rearrangement uses TRBV29-1 and TRBJ1-2; tentatively, D is TRBD1 (6 bases). The germline V gene encodes CDR1 SQVTM and CDR2 ANQGSEA. The CDR3 is 12 amino acids. With 6 bases removed from V and 4 bases from J, the gap between germline ends came to 12 bases. CDR3 nucleotide sequence: TGCAGCGTGCAGGGGCGCAGCTATGGCTACACCTTC. Translated: CSVQGRSYGYTF.

This clonotype was detected only a few times. The V call is TRBV20-1, the J call TRBJ2-7; D call uncertain. The CDR3 spans 13 residues. CDR1 DFQATT and CDR2 SNEGSKA come from the germline V gene (reference sequence). Trimming shortened V by 6 bases and J by 1 base, and 13 bases separated the two germline ends. CDR3 DNA: TGCAGTGCAGAAGTGGGGATTTCCTACGAGCAGTACTTC. Protein: CSAEVGISYEQYF.

This clonotype was counted only a few times. J is TRBJ1-5 and V is TRBV11-2; 10 nucleotides agree with TRBD1. J lost 3 bases, V lost 5 bases, and 4 bases had no gene match. This CDR3 contains 15 residues. CDR1 and CDR2 (germline): SGHAT, FQNNGV. The CDR3 nucleotides read TGTGCCAGCAGCATAGGACAGGGGGTCAATCAGCCCCAGCATTTT. Amino acids: CASSIGQGVNQPQHF.

CDR3 sequence reads: CASSPIRDIIYEQYF. In DNA form, the CDR3 reads TGTGCCAGCAGCCCCATCCGGGACATAATCTACGAGCAGTACTTC. The chain couples TRBV5-5 to TRBJ2-7, with D possibly being TRBD1 (6 bases). V lost 4 bases and J lost 3, with 17 bases in between. Germline V CDR1 and CDR2: SGHKS, YYEKEE (reference sequence). This CDR3 region has 15 residues.

Comment on this clonotype: The junction differs from germline at one of its ends, possibly a read error. J is TRBJ2-7 and V is TRBV20-1; 10 bases fit TRBD2. The CDR3 length is 14 residues. Germline CDR1 is DFQATT and CDR2 is SNEGSKA (reference sequence). The CDR3 protein is CSASKRGGRYEQYF. The CDR3 bases are TGCAGCGCTAGTAAGCGGGGGGGCAGGTACGAGCAGTACTTC.

The J gene is TRBJ1-2, the V gene TRBV28; 9 bases align to TRBD1. The CDR3 is made up of 15 amino acids. In germline, CDR1 is MDHEN, CDR2 SYDVKM. V gave up 5 bases and J gave up 3 bases; unmatched junction bases: 7. Here the CDR3 reads CASSQTGGKYYGYTF. CDR3 DNA sequence: TGTGCCAGCAGTCAAACAGGGGGCAAGTACTATGGCTACACCTTC.

The rearrangement links TRBV29-1 to TRBJ1-1, with no clear D. The V and J ends lost 7 bases and 6 bases respectively, with 12 bases between them. The germline CDR1 and CDR2 sequences are SQVTM and ANQGSEA. The CDR3 extends over 11 amino acids. CDR3 residues: CSAAPGAEAFF. CDR3 DNA: TGCAGCGCTGCCCCCGGGGCTGAAGCTTTCTTT. The variable domain in full, completed from reference TRBV29-1 and TRBJ1-1, reads SAVISQKPSRDICQRGTSLTIQCQVDSQVTMMFWYRQQPGQSLTLIATANQGSEATYESGFVIDKFPISRPNLTFSTLTVSNMSPEDSSIYLCSAAPGAEAFFGQGTRLTVV.

For this clonotype: Germline is not matched at one junction end, which may reflect a read error. J is TRBJ2-3 and V is TRBV7-6; 7 bases map to TRBD2. Germline-derived CDR1 and CDR2 are SGHVS and FNYEAQ. The CDR3 runs to 14 residues. The CDR3 DNA reads TGTGCCAGCAGCTTACGGGCGGGAGAAGATATGCAGTATTTT. It encodes CASSLRAGEDMQYF.

V is TRBV9 and J is TRBJ1-2; D is unclear. V was pared by 1 base and J by 8 bases, with 9 bases between. CDR3 length equals 12 residues. Germline V gene sequence: CDR1 SGDLS, CDR2 YYNGEE. The CDR3 DNA follows: TGTGCCAGCAGCGTACTGGACGGCGGCTACACCTTC. Translating gives CASSVLDGGYTF.

This clonotype was observed a few times. The chain recombines TRBV20-1 with TRBJ1-5; 7 bases are a match to TRBD1. The V gene's germline CDR1 is DFQATT and CDR2 SNEGSKA (reference sequence). The CDR3 is 14 amino acids. After removal of 2 bases from V and 4 bases from J, the junction contained 5 bases not matched to a gene. This chain's CDR3 is CSARQTGWNQPQHF. The CDR3 DNA sequence: TGCAGTGCTAGACAGACAGGGTGGAATCAGCCCCAGCATTTT.

The V call is TRBV19, the J call TRBJ1-5; D remains ambiguous. The length of the CDR3 is 15 residues. V lost 5 bases and J 4 bases, leaving 15 bases between the germline ends. Germline lookup yields CDR1 LNHDA and CDR2 SQIVND (reference sequence). The CDR3 loop is CASSRPGNGNQPQHF. CDR3 DNA sequence: TGTGCCAGTAGTCGCCCTGGGAATGGGAATCAGCCCCAGCATTTT.

J is TRBJ1-6 and V is TRBV2, with TRBD1 matching 7 bases. The junction had 12 bases not matched to a gene; V was cut back by 4 bases and J by 0 bases. The germline CDR1 and CDR2 sequences are SNHLY and FYNNEI. The CDR3 has 19 amino acids. The CDR3 reads CASSVDPGTAFSYNSPLHF. DNA for the CDR3: TGTGCCAGCAGTGTAGACCCCGGGACAGCTTTCTCCTATAATTCACCCCTCCACTTT. Together with reference TRBV2 and TRBJ1-6, the CDR3 gives the full variable domain: EPEVTQTPSHQVTQMGQEVILRCVPISNHLYFYWYRQILGQKVEFLVSFYNNEISEKSEIFDDQFSVERPDGSNFTLKIRSTKLEDSAMYFCASSVDPGTAFSYNSPLHFGNGTRLTVT.

A remark on this clonotype: An end of the junction does not agree with germline; a read error may underlie this. The genes are TRBV2 and TRBJ2-7; 10 nucleotides agree with TRBD1. CDR3 size: 14 residues. Germline CDR1 reads SNHLY; CDR2 reads FYNNEI. The CDR3 nucleotides read TGTGCCGGCAGTGGGACAGGGGTTCCCTACGAGCAGTACTTC. Translated, it gives CAGSGTGVPYEQYF.

Points on this clonotype: The junction and the germline gene differ at one end; a read error may be behind it. This chain connects TRBV4-1 to TRBJ1-2; 9 bases agree with TRBD1. Germline-derived CDR1 and CDR2 are MGHRA and YSYEKL. The length of the CDR3 is 16 residues. This chain's CDR3 is CVSSQVPGQGHYGYTF. CDR3 coding DNA: TGCGTCAGCAGCCAAGTACCGGGACAGGGCCACTATGGCTACACCTTC.

The chain combines TRBV6-2 or TRBV6-3 with TRBJ2-6; the D is unclear. In germline, CDR1 is MNHEY, CDR2 SVGEGT. V lost 2 bases and J lost 0, with 5 bases in between. This CDR3 contains 15 residues. This CDR3 reads CASSYESSGANVLTF. The CDR3 coding sequence is TGTGCCAGCAGTTACGAGAGCTCTGGGGCCAACGTCCTGACTTTC.

This chain connects TRBV3-1 to TRBJ2-7; 8 bases agree with TRBD1. There are 15 residues in the CDR3. Germline CDR1 reads LGHDT; CDR2 reads YNNKEL (reference sequence). Trimming cost V 6 bases and J 2 bases; bases outside gene matches: 9. The CDR3 region has the DNA TGTGCCAGCAGTCAGACGGACAGGGCTACCTACGAGCAGTACTTC. Translating gives CASSQTDRATYEQYF.

This clonotype appeared a few times. The J gene is TRBJ2-7, the V gene TRBV20-1, with D hard to call. Germline V CDR1 and CDR2: DFQATT, SNEGSKA (reference sequence). V was cut by 4 bases and J by 3 bases, with 7 bases left in between. There are 11 residues in the CDR3. CDR3: CSAKSDYEQYF. CDR3 bases: TGCAGTGCTAAGAGCGACTACGAGCAGTACTTC.

In its sample, this clonotype was seen a few times. DNA for the CDR3: TGTGCCAGCAGCCAAGAAGGGACGGGGAGTGGCTACACCTTC. Amino acids: CASSQEGTGSGYTF. This chain uses TRBV4-2 with TRBJ1-2; possible D gene TRBD1, 5 bases. Trimming removed 0 bases at V and 7 bases at J, with 12 bases between. CDR1 and CDR2 (germline): LGHNA, YNFKEQ. The CDR3 length is 14 residues.

A few counts support this clonotype. The chain combines TRBV2 with TRBJ1-1; tentative D call: TRBD1 (5 bases). Germline V gene lookup returns CDR1 SNHLY and CDR2 FYNNEI. V dropped 1 base and J dropped 5 bases, with 11 bases sitting between them. This CDR3 spans 14 amino acids. The CDR3 DNA sequence: TGTGCCAGCAGTGAAGGGGGGACGGGGACTGAAGCTTTCTTT. Translating it yields CASSEGGTGTEAFF.

This chain uses TRBV6-5 with TRBJ2-2; no definite D call. The germline V and J ends were trimmed by 0 bases and 1 base, with 6 bases remaining between them. This CDR3 is 15 amino acids long. Germline values: CDR1 MNHEY, CDR2 SVGAGI. The DNA of the CDR3 is TGTGCCAGCAGTTACTCGTCTATGAACACCGGGGAGCTGTTTTTT. This codes for CASSYSSMNTGELFF.

J is TRBJ2-3 and V is TRBV5-1; a possible D gene is TRBD2 (5 bases). Germline lookup yields CDR1 SGHRS and CDR2 YFSETQ. The CDR3 has 17 residues. The V gene lost 1 base and the J gene lost 0 bases, with 15 bases spanning the gap. CDR3 loop: CASSLNPSGISTDTQYF. The CDR3 nucleotides are TGCGCCAGCAGCTTGAACCCGTCCGGGATCAGCACAGATACGCAGTATTTT.

The J gene is TRBJ1-2, the V gene TRBV4-1; the D is unclear. Germline CDR1 MGHRA, CDR2 YSYEKL. Trimming shortened V by 0 bases and J by 8 bases, and 16 bases separated the two germline ends. This CDR3 region has 15 residues. CDR3 nucleotides: TGCGCCAGCAGCCAAGATCTTGTGGCTCTCCCAGGCTACACCTTC. This translates into CASSQDLVALPGYTF.

The rearrangement links TRBV10-2 to TRBJ2-5; D call uncertain. From germline, CDR1 is WSHSY and CDR2 SAAADI. The CDR3 is 14 amino acids. The V end was cut by 3 bases, the J end by 1 base, with 9 bases between. This CDR3 reads CASSDGFSQETQYF. DNA of the CDR3: TGCGCCAGCAGTGATGGGTTTTCCCAAGAGACCCAGTACTTC.

The chain uses TRBV3-1 and TRBJ1-1; possible D gene TRBD1, 6 bases. V dropped 4 bases and J dropped 4 bases, with 19 bases sitting between them. CDR1 LGHDT and CDR2 YNNKEL come from the germline V gene (reference sequence). CDR3 length: 16 residues. CDR3 sequence reads: CASSPNPQGWSTEAFF. Here the CDR3 DNA reads TGTGCCAGCAGCCCAAATCCTCAGGGGTGGAGCACTGAAGCTTTCTTT.

This rearrangement joins TRBV12-3 or TRBV12-4 to TRBJ2-5; no clear D gene. The V and J ends lost 6 bases and 4 bases respectively, with 15 bases between them. The CDR3 is 14 amino acids. CDR3 DNA sequence: TGTGCCAGCAGCTCCGCTCATGAGACAGAGACCCAGTACTTC. This sequence encodes CASSSAHETETQYF.